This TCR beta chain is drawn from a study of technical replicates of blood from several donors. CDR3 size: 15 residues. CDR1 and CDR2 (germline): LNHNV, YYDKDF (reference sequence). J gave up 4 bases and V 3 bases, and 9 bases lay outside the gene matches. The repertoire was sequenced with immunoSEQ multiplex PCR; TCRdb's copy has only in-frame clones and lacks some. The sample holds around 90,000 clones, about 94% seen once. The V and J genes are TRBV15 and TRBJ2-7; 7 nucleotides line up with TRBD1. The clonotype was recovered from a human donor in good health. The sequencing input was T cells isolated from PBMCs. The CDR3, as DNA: TGTGCCACCAGCAGGGGCGACAGGGAAAAGTACGAGCAGTACTTC. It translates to CATSRGDREKYEQYF.